The clone carrying this T cell receptor (beta chain) has only one observation. Its antigen is not identified. These data are taken from a study of T cell responses to AZD1222 COVID-19 vaccine. Turning to the study itself: Second doses were pooled across both intervals (about 4 or about 12 weeks).

The repertoire was sequenced with immunoSEQ multiplex PCR; TCRdb's copy has only in-frame clones and lacks some. The sample lists about 150,000 clones, around 90% occurring once. Notes on the study in general: White British people made up most donors, females outnumbered males, and clonal diversity was possibly underestimated. Spike-specific TCR depth and breadth grew after two AZD1222 doses. Targeting of unmutated variant regions was reportedly seen in nearly half of spike-specific TCRs.

The CDR3 is made up of 14 amino acids. Germline V gene sequence: CDR1 SGHNT, CDR2 YYREEE (reference sequence). V was trimmed by 1 base and J by 7 bases, leaving 9 bases between them. Here the sequenced sample was peripheral blood, taken on day 0 of AZD1222 vaccination. The TCR was taken from an adult in good health. The chain uses TRBV5-4 and TRBJ1-6, with D unclear. The CDR3: CASSLSAGNSPLHF. The CDR3 bases are TGTGCCAGCAGCTTGTCTGCGGGAAATTCACCCCTCCACTTT.